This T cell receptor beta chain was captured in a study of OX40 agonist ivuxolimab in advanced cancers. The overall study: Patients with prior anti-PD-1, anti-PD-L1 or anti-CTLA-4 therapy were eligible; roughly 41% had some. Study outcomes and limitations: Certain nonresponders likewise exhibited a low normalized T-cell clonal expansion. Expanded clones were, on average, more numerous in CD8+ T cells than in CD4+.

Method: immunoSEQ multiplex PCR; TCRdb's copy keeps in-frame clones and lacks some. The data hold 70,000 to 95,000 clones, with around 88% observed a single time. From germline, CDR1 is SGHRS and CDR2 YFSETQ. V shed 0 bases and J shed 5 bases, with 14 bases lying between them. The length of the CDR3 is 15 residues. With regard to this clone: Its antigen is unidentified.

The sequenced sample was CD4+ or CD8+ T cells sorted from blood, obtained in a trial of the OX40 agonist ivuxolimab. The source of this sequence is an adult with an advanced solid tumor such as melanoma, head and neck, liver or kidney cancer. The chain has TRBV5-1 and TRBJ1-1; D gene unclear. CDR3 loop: CASSLGSEAVTEAFF. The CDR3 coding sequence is TGCGCCAGCAGCTTGGGGTCAGAAGCGGTTACTGAAGCTTTCTTT.